The source of this TCR beta chain is a study of beta chain features in type 1 diabetes. As to this clone: Its antigen remains unknown.

The CDR3 extends over 14 amino acids. Germline lookup yields CDR1 SGHRS and CDR2 YFSETQ. Trimming cost V 2 bases and J 6 bases, with 11 bases left between them. Study outcomes and limitations: Patients' naive, central memory and Treg TCRB repertoires seemed closer to one another than those of healthy donors. Lower insertion and higher deletion counts appeared at VDJ junctions in type 1 diabetes patients.

The investigators reverse transcribed all of the isolated RNA, so they sequenced expressed TCRB transcripts. Clones were sequenced by immunoSEQ multiplex PCR, and TCRdb holds only the in-frame ones, with some missing. The sample shows 300,000 to 350,000 clones, less than 9.5% of them seen only once. The sequence came from a woman under 30 in good health. What was sequenced was central memory CD4+ T cells from blood. The chain has TRBV5-1 and TRBJ1-4, with D possibly TRBD1 on 6 matching bases. The CDR3 spells CASSLRTGYEKLFF. The CDR3 DNA follows: TGCGCCAGCAGCTTAAGAACAGGGTATGAAAAACTGTTTTTT.